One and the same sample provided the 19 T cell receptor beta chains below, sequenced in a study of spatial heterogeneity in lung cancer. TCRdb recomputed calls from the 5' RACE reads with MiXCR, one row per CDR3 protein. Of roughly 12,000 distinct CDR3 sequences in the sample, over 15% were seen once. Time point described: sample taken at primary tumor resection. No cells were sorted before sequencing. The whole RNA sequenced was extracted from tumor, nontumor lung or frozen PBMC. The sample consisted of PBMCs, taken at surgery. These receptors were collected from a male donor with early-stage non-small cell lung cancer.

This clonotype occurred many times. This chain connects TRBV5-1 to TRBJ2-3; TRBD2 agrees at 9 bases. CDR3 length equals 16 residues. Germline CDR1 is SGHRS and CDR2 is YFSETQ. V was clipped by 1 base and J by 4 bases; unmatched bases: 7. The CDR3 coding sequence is TGCGCCAGCAGCTTGATCGGAGTAGCGGGAGCAGATACGCAGTATTTT. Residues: CASSLIGVAGADTQYF.

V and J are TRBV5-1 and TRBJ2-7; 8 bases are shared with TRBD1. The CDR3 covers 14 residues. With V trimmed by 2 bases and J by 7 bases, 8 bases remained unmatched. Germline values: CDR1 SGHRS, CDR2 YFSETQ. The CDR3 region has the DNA TGCGCCAGCAGCTTTGGGACAGGCGGACAAGAGCAGTACTTC. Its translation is CASSFGTGGQEQYF.

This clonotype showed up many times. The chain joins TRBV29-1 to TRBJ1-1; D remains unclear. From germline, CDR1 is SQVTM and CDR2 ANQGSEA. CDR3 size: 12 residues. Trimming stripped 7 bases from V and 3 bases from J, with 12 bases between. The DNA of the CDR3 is TGCAGCGCCCGAGCGGGGTACACTGAAGCTTTCTTT. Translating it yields CSARAGYTEAFF.

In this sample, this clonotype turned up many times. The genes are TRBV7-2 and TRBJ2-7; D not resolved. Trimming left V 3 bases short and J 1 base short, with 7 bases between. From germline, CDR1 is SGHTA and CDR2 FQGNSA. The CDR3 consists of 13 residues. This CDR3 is CASSLGPSYEQYF. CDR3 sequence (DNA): TGTGCCAGCAGCTTGGGCCCGTCCTACGAGCAGTACTTC.

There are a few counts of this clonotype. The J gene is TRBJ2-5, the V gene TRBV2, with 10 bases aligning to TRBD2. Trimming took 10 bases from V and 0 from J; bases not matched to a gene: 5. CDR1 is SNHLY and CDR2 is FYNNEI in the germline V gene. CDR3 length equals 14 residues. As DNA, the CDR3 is TGTGCCACCCAGGGACTAGCGAACCAAGAGACCCAGTACTTC. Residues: CATQGLANQETQYF.

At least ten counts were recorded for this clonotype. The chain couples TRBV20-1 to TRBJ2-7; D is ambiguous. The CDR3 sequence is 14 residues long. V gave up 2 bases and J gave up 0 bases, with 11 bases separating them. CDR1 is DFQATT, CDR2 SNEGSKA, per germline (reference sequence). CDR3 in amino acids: CSARYPLLSYEQYF. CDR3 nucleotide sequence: TGCAGTGCTAGATACCCATTGCTCTCCTACGAGCAGTACTTC.

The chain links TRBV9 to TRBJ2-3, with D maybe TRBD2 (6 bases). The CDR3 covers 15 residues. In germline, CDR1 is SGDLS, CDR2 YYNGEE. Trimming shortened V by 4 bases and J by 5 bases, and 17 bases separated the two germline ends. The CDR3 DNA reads TGTGCCAGCAGCATTAGGTCGGGAGCTGGAGATACGCAGTATTTT. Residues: CASSIRSGAGDTQYF.

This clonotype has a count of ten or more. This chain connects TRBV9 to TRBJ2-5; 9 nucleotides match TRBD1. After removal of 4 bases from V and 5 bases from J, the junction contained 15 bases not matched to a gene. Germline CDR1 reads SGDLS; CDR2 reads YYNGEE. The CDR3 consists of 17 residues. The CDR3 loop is CASSSGTGFFGMETQYF. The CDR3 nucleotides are TGTGCCAGCAGCTCCGGGACAGGGTTCTTTGGGATGGAGACCCAGTACTTC.

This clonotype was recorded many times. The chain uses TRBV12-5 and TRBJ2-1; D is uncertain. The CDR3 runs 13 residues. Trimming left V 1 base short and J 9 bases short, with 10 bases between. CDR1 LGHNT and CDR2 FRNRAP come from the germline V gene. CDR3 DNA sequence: TGTGCTAGTGGTTTGGATTCCGGGCCTGAGCAGTTCTTC. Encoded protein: CASGLDSGPEQFF.

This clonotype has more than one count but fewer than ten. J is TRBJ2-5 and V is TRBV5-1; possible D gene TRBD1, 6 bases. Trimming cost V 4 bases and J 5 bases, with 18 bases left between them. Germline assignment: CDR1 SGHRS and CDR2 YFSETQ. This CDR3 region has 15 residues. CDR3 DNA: TGCGCCAGCAGCCCATCGAGGACAGTACGGGAGACCCAGTACTTC. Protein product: CASSPSRTVRETQYF.

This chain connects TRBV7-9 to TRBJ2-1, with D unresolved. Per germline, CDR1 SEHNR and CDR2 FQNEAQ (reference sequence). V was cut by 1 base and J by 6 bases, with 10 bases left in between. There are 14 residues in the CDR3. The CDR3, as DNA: TGTGCCAGCAGCTTAGACAACTTTATCAATGAGCAGTTCTTC. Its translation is CASSLDNFINEQFF.

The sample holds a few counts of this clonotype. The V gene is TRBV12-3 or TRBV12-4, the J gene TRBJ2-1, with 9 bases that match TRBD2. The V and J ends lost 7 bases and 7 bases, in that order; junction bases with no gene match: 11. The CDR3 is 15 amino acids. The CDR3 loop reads CASTVWAGGRNEQFF. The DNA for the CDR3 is TGTGCCAGCACAGTCTGGGCGGGAGGGAGGAATGAGCAGTTCTTC.

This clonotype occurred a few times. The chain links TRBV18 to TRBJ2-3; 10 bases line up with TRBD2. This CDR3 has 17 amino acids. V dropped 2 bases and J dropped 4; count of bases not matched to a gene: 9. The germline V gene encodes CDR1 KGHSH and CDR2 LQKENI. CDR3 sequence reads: CASSPDIAGGSADTQYF. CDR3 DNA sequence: TGTGCCAGCTCACCAGATATAGCGGGAGGTTCCGCAGATACGCAGTATTTT.

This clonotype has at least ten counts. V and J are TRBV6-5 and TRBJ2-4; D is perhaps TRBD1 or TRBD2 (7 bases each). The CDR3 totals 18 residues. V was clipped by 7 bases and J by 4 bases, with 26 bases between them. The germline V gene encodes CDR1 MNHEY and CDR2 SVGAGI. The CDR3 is CASKRSQGGVGAKNIQYF. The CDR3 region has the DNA TGTGCCAGCAAGAGGTCGCAGGGGGGGGTTGGAGCAAAAAACATTCAGTACTTC.

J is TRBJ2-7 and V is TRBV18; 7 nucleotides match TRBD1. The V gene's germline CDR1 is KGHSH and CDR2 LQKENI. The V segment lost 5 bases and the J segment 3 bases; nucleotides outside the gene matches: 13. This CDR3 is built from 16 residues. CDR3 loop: CASSTKNRGLGYEQYF. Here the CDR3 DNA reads TGTGCCAGCTCAACTAAGAACAGGGGTTTAGGCTACGAGCAGTACTTC.

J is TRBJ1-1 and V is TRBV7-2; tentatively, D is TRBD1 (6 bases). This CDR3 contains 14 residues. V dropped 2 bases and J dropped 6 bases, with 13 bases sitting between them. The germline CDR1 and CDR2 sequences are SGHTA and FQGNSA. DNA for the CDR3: TGTGCCAGCAGCTTAACAGGGCTCGGGTCTGAAGCTTTCTTT. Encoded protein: CASSLTGLGSEAFF.

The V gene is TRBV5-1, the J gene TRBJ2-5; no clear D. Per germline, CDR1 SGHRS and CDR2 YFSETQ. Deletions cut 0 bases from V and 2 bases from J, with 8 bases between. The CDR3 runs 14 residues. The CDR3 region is CASSLGAGQETQYF. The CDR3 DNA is TGCGCCAGCAGCTTGGGCGCCGGGCAAGAGACCCAGTACTTC. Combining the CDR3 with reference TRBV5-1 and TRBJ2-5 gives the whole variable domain KAGVTQTPRYLIKTRGQQVTLSCSPISGHRSVSWYQQTPGQGLQFLFEYFSETQRNKGNFPGRFSGRQFSNSRSEMNVSTLELGDSALYLCASSLGAGQETQYFGPGTRLLVL.

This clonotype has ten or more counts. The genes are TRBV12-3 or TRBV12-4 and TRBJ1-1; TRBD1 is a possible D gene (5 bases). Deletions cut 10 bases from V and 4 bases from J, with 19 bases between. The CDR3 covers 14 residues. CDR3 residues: CAITSRGIGTEAFF. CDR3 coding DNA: TGTGCCATTACCTCGAGGGGCATTGGCACTGAAGCTTTCTTT.

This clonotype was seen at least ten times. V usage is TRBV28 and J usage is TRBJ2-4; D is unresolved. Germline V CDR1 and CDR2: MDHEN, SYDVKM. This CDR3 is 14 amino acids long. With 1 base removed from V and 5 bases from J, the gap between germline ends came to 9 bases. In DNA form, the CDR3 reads TGTGCCAGCAGTTTATCCCTAACCCAAAACATTCAGTACTTC. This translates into CASSLSLTQNIQYF.